This T cell receptor (beta chain) was found in a study of response to subunit inactivated influenza vaccine. Germline V gene data show CDR1 as SGHRS and CDR2 as YFSETQ. Unmatched junction bases numbered 12, after V lost 0 bases and J lost 3 bases. The CDR3 length is 17 residues. From the RT-PCR reads, TCRdb called clonotypes with MiXCR, one entry per CDR3 protein. This table holds approximately 530,000 distinct CDR3 sequences, 6.5% to 8% found once. Comments on this clonotype: No antigen is known for it.

Findings of the study overall: T cells newly recruited by each seasonal influenza vaccination are few, the authors suggested.

The sample here was PBMCs from blood, taken less than 25 months after vaccination. The source is a man aged 45 to 75 who received an inactivated influenza vaccine. This chain uses TRBV5-1 with TRBJ2-7; 7 bases are shared with TRBD2. The CDR3 loop is CASSLEVTSRSGYEQYF. CDR3 DNA: TGCGCCAGCAGCTTGGAGGTGACTAGCCGATCGGGCTACGAGCAGTACTTC. Looking up the rest from reference TRBV5-1 and TRBJ2-7 gives the full variable domain: KAGVTQTPRYLIKTRGQQVTLSCSPISGHRSVSWYQQTPGQGLQFLFEYFSETQRNKGNFPGRFSGRQFSNSRSEMNVSTLELGDSALYLCASSLEVTSRSGYEQYFGPGTRLTVT.